This entry concerns a single T cell receptor beta chain. The entry originates in a study of T cell repertoires in cytomegalovirus infection. Study at large: Signatures in public TCR beta sequences pointed to both CMV infection and matching HLA type.

Between the trimmed V and J ends, which lost 8 bases and 0 bases, there was a span of 5 bases. The CDR3 length is 12 residues. CDR1 MDHEN and CDR2 SYDVKM come from the germline V gene. TCRdb processed the reads anew with MiXCR; each CDR3 protein has one entry. Of hundreds of thousands of distinct CDR3 sequences in the sample, approximately 24% are singletons; the top ten hold 6.5% to 10%. The chain couples TRBV28 to TRBJ2-1; D is unresolved. The specimen was CD8+ T cells from PBMCs. This TCR came from a human donor in good health (CMV status not recorded). Some clones in this sample may be carry-over from other donors' samples. CDR3 region: CASFDSYNEQFF. Here the CDR3 DNA reads TGTGCCAGCTTTGACTCCTACAATGAGCAGTTCTTC.